This T cell receptor (beta chain) was recorded in a study of shared clonotypes between healthy human individuals. Germline V CDR1 and CDR2: SGHRS, YFSETQ. Between the trimmed V and J ends, which lost 5 bases and 4 bases, there was a span of 16 bases. This CDR3 has 14 amino acids. Points from the study as a whole: Naive CD4 clonotype sharing across several donors was 4% to 5%. Among donors, clonotype sharing was expected to be affected by sequencing depth.

Splitting the CD4+ cells yielded a CD45RA+ naive subset and a CD45RA-negative memory subset. Sequencing used immunoSEQ multiplex PCR; TCRdb keeps in-frame clones, though not all of them. The sample holds over a million clones; approximately 98% are singletons and the top ten take roughly 0.42%. Regarding this clone: Its target is not known.

The receptor was derived from a man in his thirties or forties in good health. The chain recombines TRBV5-1 with TRBJ2-7; D possibly uses TRBD1 or TRBD2 (5 bases each). Source material: naive CD4+ T cells sorted from blood. Stated subset: CD45RA+ positively selected. DNA for the CDR3: TGCGCCAGCAGAACCGGGACCAGCTCTTACGAGCAGTACTTC. Its protein product is CASRTGTSSYEQYF.